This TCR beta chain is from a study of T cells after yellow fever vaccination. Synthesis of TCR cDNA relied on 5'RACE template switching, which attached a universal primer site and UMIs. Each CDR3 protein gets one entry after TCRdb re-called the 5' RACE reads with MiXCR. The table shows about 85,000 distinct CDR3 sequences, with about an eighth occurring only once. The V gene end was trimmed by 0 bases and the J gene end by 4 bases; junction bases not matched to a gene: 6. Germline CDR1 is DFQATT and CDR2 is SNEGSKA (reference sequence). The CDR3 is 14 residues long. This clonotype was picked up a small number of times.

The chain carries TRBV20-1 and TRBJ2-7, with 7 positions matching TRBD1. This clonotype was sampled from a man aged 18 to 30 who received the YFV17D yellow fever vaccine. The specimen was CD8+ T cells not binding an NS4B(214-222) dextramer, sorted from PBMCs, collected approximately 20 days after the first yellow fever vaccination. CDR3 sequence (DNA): TGCAGTGCTAGAGATTTTCACAGGGGATACGAGCAGTACTTC. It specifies CSARDFHRGYEQYF.